This note documents a single T cell receptor (beta chain) sequence. Which antigen it targets is not known. One base away there is no much larger clone; base qualities are not given. The sample originates from a study of human T cells and chemical hapten exposure listed by TCRdb under 2021. For context, the study as a whole: Libraries were combined into a pool for sequencing, and differences in TCR yield between samples came mainly from small differences in library volumes within the pool. This study followed changes in the peripheral blood TCR repertoire in vivo during primary and secondary sensitization of alopecia patients to the hapten diphenylcyclopropenone (DPC). For every blood RNA sample, sequencing covered both the TCR alpha and TCR beta chains.

The intended sense of this specimen's time point label: healthy volunteer bleed at 2 weeks. Total RNA was extracted from unfractionated whole blood that had been collected in Tempus Blood RNA tubes. As TCR sequencing controls, about five healthy volunteers were used, with blood taken at day 0, 2 weeks and 6 weeks. Receptor amplification or capture employed RACE. Data came from a NextSeq 500. During library preparation, unique molecular identifiers were attached to individual cDNA molecules so that TCRs could be counted in a quantitative, reproducible way. The published analysis was carried out like this. Samples had a median of roughly 99,000 TCRs, with a range from roughly 23,224 to 700,000. V, J and CDR3 annotation of the TCR reads was performed with the Decombinator software suite. For PS versus PT1 abundance plots, all samples were subsampled to the same number of TCRs (28,000). Expanded TCRs were defined as absent before sensitization and observed at least eight times at the 2-week time point. TCRdb trimmed public reads at Q25 via fastp, called clones via MiXCR and kept in-frame beta chains. Each CDR3 protein appears once, grouped with its most common genes and DNA. In this record, the V and J calls reflect TCRdb's handling and not the investigators' own analysis. This sample comprises 130,000 or so distinct CDR3 sequences, roughly 9% of them detected only once. The ten largest clones represent about 2% of the sample.

The CDR3 measures 13 amino acids from cysteine to phenylalanine. The CDR3 DNA has 39 bases and is translated from base 1. Relative to germline, V is 3 bases shorter and J is 4 bases shorter, with 12 bases between their ends. The germline V gene (reference sequence) provides CDR1 DFQATT and CDR2 SNEGSKA. Overall study outcomes, separate from this receptor: The number of TCRs above 1 in 1000 frequency did not change with DPC sensitization; there was no evidence of global repertoire structure alterations. Repeated subsampling changed both the strength of the expansion versus patch-test correlation and the threshold at which that correlation became significant.

The chain couples TRBV20-1 to TRBJ1-1; the D gene is unclear. The receptor comes from a male donor in good health. Some clones in this sample may be carry-over from other donors' samples. Material for sequencing was whole blood. The base sequence is TGCAGTGCTAGCCGATCAATGTCCACTGAAGCTTTCTTT. Its protein product is CSASRSMSTEAFF.